The next 29 T cell receptor beta chains were all read from a single sample in a study of tissue T cells after allogeneic stem cell transplantation. The table came from immunoSEQ multiplex PCR; TCRdb's copy has only in-frame clones and leaves some out. The table has approximately 2,100 clones, under 55% seen once. Time point described: mouse harvest day 14 after allogeneic transplant. Each mouse received 10^7 T-cell-depleted marrow cells plus 10^6 splenic CD5+ T cells by tail vein. Input material: liver tissue. The receptors derive from a female BALB/c mouse given C57BL/6 T cells with graft-versus-host disease after an allogeneic hematopoietic cell transplant.

Concerning this clone: Gene and germline names: mouse. The read halts 1 residue ahead of the CDR3 end, with the missing end drawn from the germline J gene. This rearrangement joins TRBV26 to TRBJ2-1; D gene unclear. Deletions cut 4 bases from V and 5 bases from J, with 6 bases between. The CDR3 runs 12 residues. In germline, CDR1 is KGHPV, CDR2 FQNQEV (reference sequence). This CDR3 reads CASSRQNAEQFF. CDR3 bases read: TGTGCCAGCAGTCGGCAGAATGCTGAGCAGTTC.

In regard to this clone: Gene names and germline refer to mouse. The read ends 1 residue before the CDR3 terminus; that terminus is restored from the germline J gene. This sequence joins TRBV12-2 and TRBJ2-3, with 11 bases that match TRBD2. With V trimmed by 4 bases and J by 1 base, 3 bases remained unmatched. Germline-derived CDR1 and CDR2 are SGHLS and HYDKME. The CDR3 spans 15 residues. CDR3: CASSPGLGGAETLYF. Incomplete CDR3 DNA: TGTGCCAGCTCGCCGGGACTGGGGGGTGCAGAAACGCTGTAT. The full variable domain, rest sourced from reference TRBV12-2 and TRBJ2-3, is NSGVVQSPRYIIKGKGERSILKCIPISGHLSVAWYQQTQGQELKFFIQHYDKMERDKGNLPSRFSVQQFDDYHSEMNMSALELEDSAVYFCASSPGLGGAETLYFGSGTRLTVL.

This clone was detected a few times. The gene names given are mouse names. From the germline J gene comes the end of the CDR3, since the read stops 1 residue before it. V usage is TRBV13-1 and J usage is TRBJ2-5, with 11 bases matching TRBD2. The CDR3 contains 15 residues. Unmatched junction bases numbered 8, after V lost 5 bases and J lost 6 bases. Germline V gene data show CDR1 as NSHNY and CDR2 as SYGAGN. CDR3 DNA (partial): TGTGCCAGCAGAACTGGGGGGGCGCGTTATGACACCCAGTAC. The encoded protein is CASRTGGARYDTQY. The CDR3 reads in full as CASRTGGARYDTQYF.

This clone was observed a single time. The gene names here belong to mouse. Read data end 1 residue before the CDR3 end; the end is taken from the germline J gene. The chain combines TRBV26 with TRBJ2-4; D tentatively reads TRBD1 or TRBD2 (5 bases each). The CDR3 is 13 amino acids. The ends were cut back, 3 bases at V and 7 bases at J, with 11 bases in the middle. From germline, CDR1 is KGHPV and CDR2 FQNQEV (reference sequence). The CDR3 here is CASSLPGTDTLYF. The sequenced CDR3 bases are TGTGCCAGCAGTCTTCCAGGGACGGACACCTTGTAC. Using reference TRBV26 and TRBJ2-4 for the parts outside the CDR3, the full variable domain is NSKVIQTPRYLVKGQGQKAKMRCIPEKGHPVVFWYQQNKNNEFKFLINFQNQEVLQQIDMTEKRFSAECPSNSPCSLEIQSSEAGDSALYLCASSLPGTDTLYFGAGTRLSVL.

The table lists this clone with a few counts. Germline and genes here are mouse. The CDR3 end falls 1 residue outside the read, so it is completed with the germline J gene. The rearrangement joins TRBV23 to TRBJ2-5; the DNA was not compared with TRBD2, the D call given in the table. The CDR3 length is 14 residues. CDR1 and CDR2 from the germline V gene are KGHTA and FQNQQP. The CDR3 DNA, read in part, is TGCTCCAGCAGTCACTGGGGGGGTCAAGACACCCAGTAC. This codes for CSSSHWGGQDTQY. The CDR3 in full is CSSSHWGGQDTQYF.

In this sample, this clone turned up a few times. The gene names given are mouse names. The covered CDR3 bases are TGTGCAAGCAGCTTAGCGACAGGCTCCTATGAACAGTAC. It yields the protein CASSLATGSYEQY. The CDR3 as a whole reads CASSLATGSYEQYF. This chain links TRBV16 with TRBJ2-7, with D possibly matching TRBD1 (6 bases). The read is 1 residue too short to cover the CDR3 end, so that end is filled in from the germline J gene. The CDR3 is made up of 14 amino acids. Germline assignment: CDR1 SGHSA and CDR2 FRNQAP. The V and J ends lost 1 base and 0 bases respectively, with 7 bases between them.

On this clone: Genes here carry mouse names. The read comes to an end 1 residue before the CDR3 does, leaving the germline J gene to fill in the end. The chain recombines TRBV26 with TRBJ1-1; D possibly corresponds to TRBD1 (6 bases). The CDR3 loop spans 14 amino acids. Germline lookup yields CDR1 KGHPV and CDR2 FQNQEV (reference sequence). Deletions cut 6 bases from V and 0 bases from J, with 11 bases between. The CDR3 is CASRGQTANTEVFF. The sequenced part of the CDR3 DNA is TGTGCCAGCAGGGGACAAACTGCAAACACAGAAGTCTTC.

This clone was counted between two and nine times. The gene names given are mouse names. Read coverage stops 1 residue before the CDR3 terminus; the germline J gene supplies the remainder. The chain is built from TRBV26 and TRBJ2-3, with unresolved D. Germline V gene data show CDR1 as KGHPV and CDR2 as FQNQEV (reference sequence). The CDR3 is 11 amino acids. V dropped 6 bases and J dropped 2 bases, with 3 bases sitting between them. CDR3 DNA (partial): TGTGCCAGCAGCCTTGCAGAAACGCTGTAT. Translating gives CASSLAETLY. The full CDR3 sequence reads CASSLAETLYF.

About this clone: Genes and germline come from the mouse. The CDR3 end lies 1 residue beyond the end of the read and is filled in from the germline J gene. The chain uses TRBV26 and TRBJ2-2; 11 bases line up with TRBD1. Germline lookup yields CDR1 KGHPV and CDR2 FQNQEV (reference sequence). The V gene end was trimmed by 3 bases and the J gene end by 4 bases; junction bases not matched to a gene: 1. The CDR3 loop spans 15 amino acids. The CDR3 spells CASSLGTGGTGQLYF. The CDR3 bases that were read are TGTGCCAGCAGTCTTGGGACAGGGGGCACCGGGCAGCTCTAC.

Details on this clone: The listed genes are named as in mouse. The DNA ends 1 residue before the CDR3 does, and the rest of the CDR3 is filled in from the germline J gene. This rearrangement joins TRBV23 to TRBJ1-1. Germline values: CDR1 KGHTA, CDR2 FQNQQP. The CDR3 is made up of 13 amino acids. CDR3 bases read: TGCTCCAGCAGTCGGAGTGCAAACACAGAAGTCTTC. It translates to CSSSRSANTEVF. The entire CDR3 sequence reads CSSSRSANTEVFF.

This clone was counted between two and nine times. Gene names are mouse gene names. The read gets to within 1 residue of the CDR3 end, and the germline J gene fills in the rest. V and J are TRBV16 and TRBJ1-5; no clear D gene. Germline values: CDR1 SGHSA, CDR2 FRNQAP. Trimming stripped 2 bases from V and 7 bases from J, with 0 bases between. CDR3 length: 10 residues. CDR3 DNA (partial): TGTGCAAGCAGCTTACAGGCTCCGCTT. It translates to CASSLQAPL. The CDR3, in full, reads CASSLQAPLF.

As concerns this clone: Gene names follow the mouse nomenclature. The read finishes 1 residue shy of the CDR3 end, and the germline J gene is used to complete it. This chain joins TRBV26 and TRBJ2-7; 7 positions match TRBD2. Germline CDR1 is KGHPV and CDR2 is FQNQEV (reference sequence). The CDR3 runs to 15 residues. V shed 6 bases and J 0 bases; nucleotides not matched to a gene: 8. CDR3 residues: CASSRWGTSSYEQYF. The sequenced CDR3 bases are TGTGCCAGCAGCCGCTGGGGGACGAGCTCCTATGAACAGTAC.

As for this clone: Germline and genes: mouse. The read ends 1 residue shy of where the CDR3 ends; the end is completed using the germline J gene. J is TRBJ2-3 and V is TRBV26; 7 bases fit TRBD1. CDR3 length: 14 residues. Germline V gene sequence: CDR1 KGHPV, CDR2 FQNQEV (reference sequence). J was trimmed by 0 bases and V by 3 bases; bases with no gene match: 0. The sequenced CDR3 bases are TGTGCCAGCAGTCTACAGGGGAGTGCAGAAACGCTGTAT. Protein: CASSLQGSAETLY. The whole CDR3 sequence reads CASSLQGSAETLYF. The full variable domain, completed using reference TRBV26 and TRBJ2-3, is NSKVIQTPRYLVKGQGQKAKMRCIPEKGHPVVFWYQQNKNNEFKFLINFQNQEVLQQIDMTEKRFSAECPSNSPCSLEIQSSEAGDSALYLCASSLQGSAETLYFGSGTRLTVL.

In regard to this clone: Genes and germline are mouse. With the read ending 1 residue before the CDR3 end, the germline J gene is used to fill in that end. The chain uses TRBV26 and TRBJ2-2; TRBD1 might be the D (5 bases). Per germline, CDR1 KGHPV and CDR2 FQNQEV (reference sequence). Trimming stripped 2 bases from V and 1 base from J, with 8 bases between. CDR3 length equals 15 residues. The CDR3 DNA, read in part, is TGTGCCAGCAGTCTGGGCAGGGTAAACACCGGGCAGCTCTAC. Translation gives CASSLGRVNTGQLY. The complete CDR3 reads CASSLGRVNTGQLYF.

With regard to this clone: The gene names here belong to mouse. The sequenced fragment ends 1 residue before the CDR3 boundary, so the rest is inferred from the germline J gene. The rearrangement uses TRBV31 and TRBJ2-7; D unclear. Germline lookup yields CDR1 GKSSPN and CDR2 SITVG. This CDR3 has 12 residues. Trimming removed 0 bases at V and 4 bases at J, with 7 bases between. The CDR3 sequence is CAWSLHFYEQYF. The CDR3 DNA, read in part, is TGTGCCTGGAGTCTCCACTTTTATGAACAGTAC.

As concerns this clone: The germline and genes are mouse ones. The read comes to an end 1 residue before the CDR3 does, leaving the germline J gene to fill in the end. The V call is TRBV29, the J call TRBJ2-1; perhaps TRBD2 as D (6 bases). There are 12 residues in the CDR3. From germline, CDR1 is MSHET and CDR2 SYDVDS. Trimming left V 4 bases short and J 6 bases short, with 7 bases between. The CDR3 bases that were read are TGTGCTAGCAGTTCTGGGGCTGCTGAGCAGTTC. Amino acids: CASSSGAAEQF. The whole CDR3 is CASSSGAAEQFF.

To note about this clone: The gene names here belong to mouse. The read ends 1 residue early relative to the CDR3; the germline J gene fills the gap. This rearrangement joins TRBV23 to TRBJ2-1; the table assigns TRBD1, which was not confirmed against the DNA. The CDR3 sequence is 13 residues long. Germline CDR1 is KGHTA and CDR2 is FQNQQP. The DNA read from the CDR3 is TGCTCCAGCAGGCAGGGGGCCTGGGCTGAGCAGTTC. This gives the protein CSSRQGAWAEQF. The complete CDR3 reads CSSRQGAWAEQFF.

This clone was found a few times. Gene names denote mouse genes. The read ends 1 residue before the CDR3 terminus; that terminus is restored from the germline J gene. The chain has TRBV5 and TRBJ1-5, with D unresolved. Germline CDR1 reads LGHNA; CDR2 reads YNLKQL (reference sequence). V shed 1 base and J shed 1 base, with 5 bases lying between them. CDR3 size: 14 residues. The CDR3 loop is CASSQGGNNQAPLF. The DNA read from the CDR3 is TGTGCCAGCAGCCAAGGCGGAAACAACCAGGCTCCGCTT.

This clone rates as large. The gene names here belong to mouse. The CDR3 extends 1 residue past the end of the read, so its final part is completed from the germline J gene. The rearrangement uses TRBV29 and TRBJ1-4, with D maybe TRBD1 (6 bases). The CDR3 is 11 amino acids. From germline, CDR1 is MSHET and CDR2 SYDVDS. V was clipped by 5 bases and J by 8 bases, with 6 bases between them. The CDR3 sequence: CASSTGERLFF. The sequenced CDR3 bases are TGTGCTAGCAGTACAGGGGAAAGATTATTT.

Relative to its sample, this clone is medium-sized. The germline and genes are mouse ones. From the germline J gene comes the end of the CDR3, since the read stops 1 residue before it. J is TRBJ1-5 and V is TRBV13-3, with no clear D. The CDR3 loop spans 12 amino acids. Germline-derived CDR1 and CDR2 are NNHDY and SYVADS. Deletions cut 0 bases from V and 3 bases from J, with 1 base between. The sequenced CDR3 bases are TGTGCCAGCAGTGATGGCAACCAGGCTCCGCTT. This gives the protein CASSDGNQAPL. The full CDR3 reads CASSDGNQAPLF. Full variable domain (remainder filled in from reference TRBV13-3 and TRBJ1-5): EAAVTQSPRSKVAVTGGKVTLSCHQTNNHDYMYWYRQDTGHGLRLIHYSYVADSTEKGDIPDGYKASRPSQENFSLILELASLSQTAVYFCASSDGNQAPLFGEGTRLSVL.

In regard to this clone: Gene names follow the mouse nomenclature. The sequenced fragment ends 1 residue before the CDR3 boundary, so the rest is inferred from the germline J gene. The chain employs TRBV14 and TRBJ2-5; 11 bases match TRBD1. CDR3 length: 14 residues. CDR1 SGHDT and CDR2 FRDEAV come from the germline V gene. V was clipped by 5 bases and J by 5 bases; unmatched bases: 4. The sequenced part of the CDR3 DNA is TGTGCCAGCAGCCCGGGACAGGGGGTAGACACCCAGTAC. This sequence encodes CASSPGQGVDTQY. The CDR3 as a whole reads CASSPGQGVDTQYF.

The table lists this clone with a few counts. Genes and germline are mouse. Sequencing ends 1 residue short of the CDR3 end; the germline J gene provides the rest. The rearrangement links TRBV23 to TRBJ2-7; TRBD1, the table's D call, was not compared with the DNA. CDR3 size: 13 residues. Looked up from germline, CDR1 is KGHTA and CDR2 is FQNQQP. The CDR3 DNA, read in part, is TGCTCCAGCAGTAAACAGAGCTCCTATGAACAGTAC. Amino acids: CSSSKQSSYEQY. The full-length CDR3 reads as CSSSKQSSYEQYF.

Regarding this clone: Here the gene names and germline are mouse. CDR3 bases read: TGTGCCTGGAGTCACCCCGGACTGGGGGGCTCCTATGAACAGTAC. As protein: CAWSHPGLGGSYEQY. The complete CDR3 protein is CAWSHPGLGGSYEQYF. V and J are TRBV31 and TRBJ2-7, with TRBD2 matching over 11 bases. The read terminates 1 residue ahead of where the CDR3 ends, so the germline J gene completes it. Germline V gives CDR1 GKSSPN, CDR2 SITVG. V lost 1 base to trimming and J lost 0 bases; unmatched junction nucleotides: 5. This CDR3 region has 16 residues. Complete variable domain (other parts from reference TRBV31 and TRBJ2-7): AQTIHQWPVAEIKAVGSPLSLGCTIKGKSSPNLYWYWQATGGTLQQLFYSITVGQVESVVQLNLSASRPKDDQFILSTEKLLLSHSGFYLCAWSHPGLGGSYEQYFGPGTRLTVL.

This clone has a handful of counts. The germline and genes are mouse ones. The read ends 1 residue early relative to the CDR3; the germline J gene fills the gap. The rearrangement links TRBV3 to TRBJ2-2; no clear D. The length of the CDR3 is 13 residues. Trimming stripped 4 bases from V and 0 bases from J, with 3 bases between. The germline CDR1 and CDR2 sequences are SNHLY and FYNGKV (reference sequence). CDR3 bases read: TGTGCCAGCAGCTCCACAAACACCGGGCAGCTCTAC. Residues: CASSSTNTGQLY. The CDR3 as a whole reads CASSSTNTGQLYF.

This clone is judged medium-sized. These gene names are mouse names. The read falls 1 residue short of the CDR3 end, and the missing part is taken from the germline J gene. The chain joins TRBV14 to TRBJ2-7, with 12 nucleotides matching TRBD2. V was pared by 6 bases and J by 6 bases, with 10 bases of the junction left unmatched. The CDR3 contains 15 residues. Per the germline V gene, CDR1 is SGHDT and CDR2 is FRDEAV. The CDR3 reads CASTDWGGAGFEQYF. The part of the CDR3 DNA that was read is TGTGCCAGCACCGACTGGGGGGGCGCCGGATTTGAACAGTAC.

In regard to this clone: Here the gene names and germline are mouse. The read ends 1 residue shy of where the CDR3 ends; the end is completed using the germline J gene. The J gene is TRBJ2-1, the V gene TRBV13-1; 12 bases fit TRBD2. The CDR3 spans 16 residues. Germline-derived CDR1 and CDR2 are NSHNY and SYGAGN. V trimming: 0 bases; J trimming: 3 bases; junction bases outside the gene matches: 1. Partial CDR3 DNA: TGTGCCAGCAGTGATGGGACTGGGGGGGGCTATGCTGAGCAGTTC. Amino acid sequence: CASSDGTGGGYAEQF. The whole CDR3 region reads CASSDGTGGGYAEQFF.

In regard to this clone: Gene names refer to mouse genes. The observed sequence ends 1 residue before the CDR3 terminus, with the missing tail filled in from the germline J gene. The V and J genes are TRBV1 and TRBJ1-1, with D maybe TRBD1 (6 bases). V shed 3 bases and J shed 1 base, with 6 bases lying between them. Germline CDR1 and CDR2: NSQYPW and LRSPGD (reference sequence). This CDR3 spans 13 amino acids. The part of the CDR3 DNA that was read is TGCACCTGCAGTGCGGGACAAAACACAGAAGTCTTC. This encodes CTCSAGQNTEVF. The complete CDR3 sequence is CTCSAGQNTEVFF.

Notes on this clone: Germline and genes here are mouse. The CDR3 end is not reached by the read, which stops 1 residue before it; the germline J gene fills it in. The chain carries TRBV13-1 and TRBJ1-1; 8 bases are a match to TRBD1. CDR3 length: 15 amino acids. Germline V CDR1 and CDR2: NSHNY, SYGAGN. The trim removed 0 bases at V and 1 base at J, leaving 2 bases unmatched. The CDR3 bases that were read are TGTGCCAGCAGTGATGCTGGACAGGGGAACACAGAAGTCTTC. Its protein product is CASSDAGQGNTEVF. The CDR3 in its entirety is CASSDAGQGNTEVFF.

Concerning this clone: The genes are named according to mouse. The CDR3 goes on 1 residue after the read ends, and that part is filled in from the germline J gene. V is TRBV12-1 and J is TRBJ2-4, with D uncertain. The CDR3 spans 13 residues. The germline V and J ends were trimmed by 0 bases and 1 base, with 4 bases remaining between them. CDR1 and CDR2 (germline): SGHSN, HYEKVE. CDR3 loop: CASSLEGQNTLYF. Partial CDR3 DNA: TGTGCCAGCTCTCTCGAGGGTCAAAACACCTTGTAC.